Shown below are 21 T cell receptor beta chains from a single sample sequenced in a study of CD8 T cells in ankylosing spondylitis. TCRdb fed the 5' RACE reads into MiXCR, producing one record per CDR3 protein. The top ten clones hold 4% to 5% of a sample with about 270,000 distinct CDR3 sequences, roughly 32% of them seen once. Source material: blood, either unsorted or a sorted T cell fraction (not recorded which). The receptors originated from a male donor with ankylosing spondylitis or in good health (not recorded which).

This clonotype was found a few times. The rearrangement joins TRBV7-2 to TRBJ2-3; D is possibly TRBD2 (6 bases). The V end was cut by 7 bases, the J end by 5 bases, with 19 bases between. Germline lookup yields CDR1 SGHTA and CDR2 FQGNSA. This CDR3 has 15 residues. CDR3: CASTTLRAGQDTQYF. CDR3 coding DNA: TGTGCCAGCACCACCCTCCGCGCGGGGCAAGATACGCAGTATTTT.

This clonotype was detected a few times. CDR3 nucleotides: TGCAGTGCTAGACCGGCTCTAACACCCCACTACGAGCAGTACTTC. This sequence encodes CSARPALTPHYEQYF. V usage is TRBV20-1 and J usage is TRBJ2-7; D unresolved. There are 15 residues in the CDR3. CDR1 and CDR2 from the germline V gene are DFQATT and SNEGSKA (reference sequence). The V gene lost 2 bases and the J gene lost 3 bases, with 17 bases spanning the gap.

This clonotype was seen more than once but under ten times. This chain uses TRBV29-1 with TRBJ1-1; D remains unclear. Germline V gene sequence: CDR1 SQVTM, CDR2 ANQGSEA. The CDR3 consists of 11 residues. The germline V and J ends were trimmed by 4 bases and 8 bases, with 11 bases remaining between them. Written as DNA, the CDR3 is TGCAGCGTTGTGATTTGGGAGGAAGCTTTCTTT. It translates to CSVVIWEEAFF. The variable domain in full, completed from reference TRBV29-1 and TRBJ1-1, reads SAVISQKPSRDICQRGTSLTIQCQVDSQVTMMFWYRQQPGQSLTLIATANQGSEATYESGFVIDKFPISRPNLTFSTLTVSNMSPEDSSIYLCSVVIWEEAFFGQGTRLTVV.

V gene TRBV11-1 combines with J gene TRBJ2-5; 12 bases are shared with TRBD2. The CDR3 spans 18 residues. Unmatched junction bases numbered 13, after V lost 4 bases and J lost 4 bases. Germline values: CDR1 SGHAT, CDR2 FQDESV (reference sequence). The CDR3: CASSSRLAGVLSSETQYF. The CDR3 DNA follows: TGTGCCAGCAGCTCGCGACTAGCGGGGGTGCTGTCGTCAGAGACCCAGTACTTC.

V gene TRBV5-8 combines with J gene TRBJ1-2, with D uncertain. The germline CDR1 and CDR2 sequences are SGHTS and YDEGEE. Trimming stripped 1 base from V and 1 base from J, with 5 bases between. The CDR3 runs to 13 residues. The CDR3 DNA sequence: TGTGCCAGCAGCTTGTCTCTTAACTATGGCTACACCTTC. Amino acids: CASSLSLNYGYTF.

V is TRBV7-6 and J is TRBJ2-3; D is undetermined. Germline loops: CDR1 SGHVS, CDR2 FNYEAQ. V lost 4 bases to trimming and J lost 5 bases, with 19 bases between them. The CDR3 spans 16 residues. The chain's CDR3 is CASSSPQDGGRDTQYF. The CDR3, as DNA: TGTGCCAGCAGCTCACCCCAGGACGGCGGAAGAGATACGCAGTATTTT.

Points on this clonotype: Possible read error: a much larger clone is one base away. The CDR3, as DNA: TGCAGTGCTATAAAGGGGAATGAGCAGTTCTTC. This codes for CSAIKGNEQFF. The chain links TRBV20-1 to TRBJ2-1, with a possible D match to TRBD1 (5 bases). The CDR3 totals 11 residues. V was cut by 4 bases and J by 7 bases, with 8 bases left in between. The germline gives CDR1 DFQATT, CDR2 SNEGSKA (reference sequence).

J is TRBJ2-5 and V is TRBV5-1; a possible D gene is TRBD1 (5 bases). The V gene's germline CDR1 is SGHRS and CDR2 YFSETQ. The CDR3 consists of 14 residues. Trimming removed 2 bases at V and 5 bases at J, with 13 bases between. CDR3 sequence reads: CASSFGSGKETQYF. CDR3 DNA sequence: TGCGCCAGCAGCTTTGGATCAGGGAAGGAGACCCAGTACTTC.

The chain joins TRBV20-1 to TRBJ2-3; D ambiguous. This CDR3 is 12 amino acids long. The ends were cut back, 3 bases at V and 4 bases at J, with 8 bases in the middle. Germline values: CDR1 DFQATT, CDR2 SNEGSKA (reference sequence). As DNA, the CDR3 is TGCAGTGCTAGTGGGCAGCCAGATACGCAGTATTTT. It codes for CSASGQPDTQYF.

The V and J genes are TRBV6-1 and TRBJ2-5; weak D call: TRBD1 (6 bases). CDR1 MNHNS and CDR2 SASEGT come from the germline V gene. This CDR3 has 15 amino acids. The V end was cut by 6 bases, the J end by 5 bases, with 19 bases between. CDR3 nucleotides: TGTGCCAGCAGGGCCGTACAGGGAAAATGGGAGACCCAGTACTTC. It encodes CASRAVQGKWETQYF.

This clonotype was detected a few times. The chain uses TRBV5-6 and TRBJ2-7; D is perhaps TRBD1 or TRBD2 (7 bases each). V gave up 7 bases and J gave up 4 bases, with 18 bases separating them. The CDR3 spans 14 residues. The germline V gene has CDR1 SGHDT and CDR2 YYEEEE. In DNA form, the CDR3 reads TGTGCCAGCCAAAAACAGGGGACTATATACGAGCAGTACTTC. This gives the protein CASQKQGTIYEQYF.

This clonotype turned up a few times. The V call is TRBV20-1, the J call TRBJ2-5, with TRBD2 matching 14 bases. This CDR3 spans 15 amino acids. V was clipped by 5 bases and J by 0 bases; unmatched bases: 2. Germline loops: CDR1 DFQATT, CDR2 SNEGSKA (reference sequence). CDR3 region: CSAGTSGGYQETQYF. Here the CDR3 DNA reads TGCAGTGCTGGGACTAGCGGGGGATACCAAGAGACCCAGTACTTC.

The V call is TRBV20-1, the J call TRBJ2-1, with 8 bases matching TRBD2. The V gene end was trimmed by 3 bases and the J gene end by 4 bases; junction bases not matched to a gene: 2. There are 13 residues in the CDR3. Germline-derived CDR1 and CDR2 are DFQATT and SNEGSKA (reference sequence). CDR3 coding DNA: TGCAGTGCTAGCGGGGGGGAATACAATGAGCAGTTCTTC. Encoded protein: CSASGGEYNEQFF.

This clonotype was counted between two and nine times. The V and J genes are TRBV20-1 and TRBJ1-1; 7 nucleotides line up with TRBD1. CDR1 DFQATT and CDR2 SNEGSKA come from the germline V gene (reference sequence). J gave up 2 bases and V 6 bases, and 3 bases lay outside the gene matches. The CDR3 sequence is 12 residues long. The CDR3 DNA reads as TGCAGTGCCGCAGGGGGTAACACTGAAGCTTTCTTT. This codes for CSAAGGNTEAFF.

Only a few counts were recorded for this clonotype. The rearrangement joins TRBV5-4 to TRBJ2-3; D perhaps matches TRBD2 (5 bases). This CDR3 is built from 13 residues. V was cut by 0 bases and J by 5 bases, with 7 bases left in between. Germline V gene data show CDR1 as SGHNT and CDR2 as YYREEE (reference sequence). CDR3 loop: CASSLVAGDTQYF. DNA for the CDR3: TGTGCCAGCAGCTTGGTGGCGGGAGATACGCAGTATTTT.

This clonotype was observed once. V gene TRBV5-1 combines with J gene TRBJ1-1; unclear D gene. The germline V and J ends were trimmed by 0 bases and 6 bases, with 12 bases remaining between them. Germline V gene data show CDR1 as SGHRS and CDR2 as YFSETQ. The CDR3 spans 14 residues. The CDR3 DNA sequence: TGCGCCAGCAGCTTGGCCTCGTGGCAGGCTGAAGCTTTCTTT. It translates to CASSLASWQAEAFF.

This chain joins TRBV12-3 or TRBV12-4 and TRBJ2-2; D gene uncertain. V lost 6 bases and J lost 4, with 9 bases in between. This CDR3 region has 13 residues. Here the CDR3 reads CASRVGVTGELFF. CDR3 DNA sequence: TGTGCCAGCAGAGTCGGTGTCACCGGGGAGCTGTTTTTT.

There are a few counts of this clonotype. V is TRBV29-1 and J is TRBJ2-3; 9 positions agree with TRBD1. Germline CDR1 and CDR2: SQVTM and ANQGSEA. Germline trimming cut 6 bases from V and 6 bases from J; bases unmatched to any gene: 7. CDR3 length: 13 amino acids. In DNA form, the CDR3 reads TGCAGCGTAGAACAGGGGGCGCGCGATACGCAGTATTTT. Translation: CSVEQGARDTQYF.

The table lists this clonotype with a few counts. The rearrangement links TRBV27 to TRBJ2-3; D is tentatively TRBD1 or TRBD2 (5 bases each). This CDR3 spans 12 amino acids. V was clipped by 4 bases and J by 6 bases, with 8 bases between them. CDR1 and CDR2 (germline): MNHEY, SMNVEV (reference sequence). CDR3 protein: CASSWGGDTQYF. CDR3 bases: TGTGCCAGCAGTTGGGGCGGGGATACGCAGTATTTT.

This rearrangement joins TRBV7-9 to TRBJ1-4; 7 bases are a match to TRBD1. V shed 7 bases and J 2 bases; nucleotides not matched to a gene: 13. CDR1 and CDR2 (germline): SEHNR, FQNEAQ (reference sequence). The CDR3 extends over 17 amino acids. DNA of the CDR3: TGTGCCAGCACCCAGGCAAGCACAGGGGACACTAATGAAAAACTGTTTTTT. It yields the protein CASTQASTGDTNEKLFF.

There are many counts of this clonotype. The J gene is TRBJ2-3, the V gene TRBV29-1, with 10 bases lining up with TRBD2. This CDR3 contains 14 residues. Looked up from germline, CDR1 is SQVTM and CDR2 is ANQGSEA. V dropped 6 bases and J dropped 6; count of bases not matched to a gene: 9. The CDR3 reads CSVDTSGAGDTQYF. In nucleotides, the CDR3 is TGCAGCGTCGATACTAGCGGGGCCGGGGATACGCAGTATTTT.